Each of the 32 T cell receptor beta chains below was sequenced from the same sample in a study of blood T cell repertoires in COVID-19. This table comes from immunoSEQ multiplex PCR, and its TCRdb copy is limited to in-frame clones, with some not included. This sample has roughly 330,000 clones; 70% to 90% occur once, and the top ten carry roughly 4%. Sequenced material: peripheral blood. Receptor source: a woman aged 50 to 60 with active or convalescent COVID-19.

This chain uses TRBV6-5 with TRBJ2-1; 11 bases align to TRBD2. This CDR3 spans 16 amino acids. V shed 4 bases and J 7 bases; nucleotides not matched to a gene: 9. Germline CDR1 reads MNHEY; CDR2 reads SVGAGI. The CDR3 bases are TGTGCCAGCAGTTTCTCACTAGCGGGGGAAAGGAATGAGCAGTTCTTC. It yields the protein CASSFSLAGERNEQFF.

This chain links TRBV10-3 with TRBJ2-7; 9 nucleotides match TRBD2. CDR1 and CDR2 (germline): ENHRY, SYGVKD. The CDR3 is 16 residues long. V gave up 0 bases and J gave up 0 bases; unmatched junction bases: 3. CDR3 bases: TGTGCCATCAGTGAGTCCGGCGGGGGGGACTCCTACGAGCAGTACTTC. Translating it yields CAISESGGGDSYEQYF.

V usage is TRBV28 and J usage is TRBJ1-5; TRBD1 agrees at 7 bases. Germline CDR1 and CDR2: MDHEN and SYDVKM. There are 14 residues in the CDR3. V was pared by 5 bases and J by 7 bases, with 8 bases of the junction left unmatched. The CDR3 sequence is CASSATGWGQPQHF. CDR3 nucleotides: TGTGCCAGCAGTGCGACAGGGTGGGGACAGCCCCAGCATTTT. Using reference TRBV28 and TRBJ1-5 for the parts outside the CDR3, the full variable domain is DVKVTQSSRYLVKRTGEKVFLECVQDMDHENMFWYRQDPGLGLRLIYFSYDVKMKEKGDIPEGYSVSREKKERFSLILESASTNQTSMYLCASSATGWGQPQHFGDGTRLSIL.

CDR3 in DNA: TGTGCCAGTAGTCACTATGGGTGGTCAGGGGGGAATGAGCAGTTCTTC. Translation gives CASSHYGWSGGNEQFF. The rearrangement uses TRBV19 and TRBJ2-1, with a weak D call TRBD1 (7 bases). Trimming removed 5 bases from V and 7 bases from J, with 21 bases in between. CDR3 length: 16 residues. The V gene's germline CDR1 is LNHDA and CDR2 SQIVND (reference sequence).

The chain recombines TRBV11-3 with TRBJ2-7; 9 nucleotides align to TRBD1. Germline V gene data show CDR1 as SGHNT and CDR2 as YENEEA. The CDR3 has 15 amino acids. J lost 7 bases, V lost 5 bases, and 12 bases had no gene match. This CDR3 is CASSHRDRAVSEQYF. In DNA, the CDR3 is TGTGCCAGCAGCCACCGGGACAGGGCAGTGAGTGAGCAGTACTTC. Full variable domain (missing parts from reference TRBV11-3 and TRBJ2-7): EAGVVQSPRYKIIEKKQPVAFWCNPISGHNTLYWYLQNLGQGPELLIRYENEEAVDDSQLPKDRFSAERLKGVDSTLKIQPAELGDSAVYLCASSHRDRAVSEQYFGPGTRLTVT.

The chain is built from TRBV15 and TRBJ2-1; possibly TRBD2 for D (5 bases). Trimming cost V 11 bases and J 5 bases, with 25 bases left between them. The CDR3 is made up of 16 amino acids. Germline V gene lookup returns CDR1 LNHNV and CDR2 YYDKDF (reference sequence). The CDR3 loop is CAPLPTLAEEDNEQFF. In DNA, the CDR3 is TGTGCCCCCCTTCCGACCCTGGCCGAGGAGGACAATGAGCAGTTCTTC.

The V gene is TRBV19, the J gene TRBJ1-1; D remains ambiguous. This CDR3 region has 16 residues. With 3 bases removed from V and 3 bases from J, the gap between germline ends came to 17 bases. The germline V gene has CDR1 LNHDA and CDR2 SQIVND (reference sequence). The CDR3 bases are TGTGCCAGTAGTATCTCCCTTTGGGCAGGTCACACTGAAGCTTTCTTT. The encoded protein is CASSISLWAGHTEAFF.

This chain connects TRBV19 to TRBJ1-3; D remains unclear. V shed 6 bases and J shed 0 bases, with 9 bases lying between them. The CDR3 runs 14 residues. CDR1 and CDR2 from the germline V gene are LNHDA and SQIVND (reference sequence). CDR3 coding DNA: TGTGCCAGTAGACAAATCAACTCTGGAAACACCATATATTTT. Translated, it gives CASRQINSGNTIYF.

In nucleotides, the CDR3 is TGCGCCAGCAGCCAAGTCGGGGGTTCCTACGAGCAGTACTTC. This codes for CASSQVGGSYEQYF. V is TRBV4-1 and J is TRBJ2-7; D might be TRBD2 (6 bases). Per germline, CDR1 MGHRA and CDR2 YSYEKL. This CDR3 spans 14 amino acids. V was shortened by 1 base and J by 1 base, with 8 bases between the two germline ends.

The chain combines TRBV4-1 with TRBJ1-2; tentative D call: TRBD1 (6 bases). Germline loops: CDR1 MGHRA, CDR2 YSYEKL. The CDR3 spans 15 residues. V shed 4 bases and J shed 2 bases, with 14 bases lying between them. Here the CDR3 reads CASSPSDSTNYGYTF. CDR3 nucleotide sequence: TGCGCCAGCAGCCCTTCGGACAGCACGAACTATGGCTACACCTTC.

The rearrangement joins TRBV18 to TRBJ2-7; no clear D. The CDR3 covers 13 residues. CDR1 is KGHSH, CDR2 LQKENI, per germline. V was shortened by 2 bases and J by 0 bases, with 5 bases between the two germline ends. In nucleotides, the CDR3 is TGTGCCAGCTCACCAGCGATCTCCTACGAGCAGTACTTC. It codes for CASSPAISYEQYF.

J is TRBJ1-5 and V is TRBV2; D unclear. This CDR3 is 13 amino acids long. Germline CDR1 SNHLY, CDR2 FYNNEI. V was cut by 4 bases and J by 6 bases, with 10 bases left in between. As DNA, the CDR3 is TGTGCCAGCAGTGTGCTAATCGGTCAGCCCCAGCATTTT. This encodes CASSVLIGQPQHF. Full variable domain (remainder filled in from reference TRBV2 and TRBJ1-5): EPEVTQTPSHQVTQMGQEVILRCVPISNHLYFYWYRQILGQKVEFLVSFYNNEISEKSEIFDDQFSVERPDGSNFTLKIRSTKLEDSAMYFCASSVLIGQPQHFGDGTRLSIL.

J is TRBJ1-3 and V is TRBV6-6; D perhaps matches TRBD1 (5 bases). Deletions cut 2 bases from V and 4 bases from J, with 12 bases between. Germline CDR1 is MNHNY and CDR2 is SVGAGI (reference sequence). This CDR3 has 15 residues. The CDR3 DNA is TGTGCCAGCAGTTACATTGTCGGGGGAGGAAACACCATATATTTT. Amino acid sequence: CASSYIVGGGNTIYF.

CDR3 coding DNA: TGTGCCAGCAGTTACTTACCTTTGGGAGGGGATGAGCAGTTCTTC. Residues: CASSYLPLGGDEQFF. The chain links TRBV6-5 to TRBJ2-1; TRBD2 matches at 7 bases. Germline loops: CDR1 MNHEY, CDR2 SVGAGI. The CDR3 covers 15 residues. V lost 1 base to trimming and J lost 8 bases; unmatched junction nucleotides: 8.

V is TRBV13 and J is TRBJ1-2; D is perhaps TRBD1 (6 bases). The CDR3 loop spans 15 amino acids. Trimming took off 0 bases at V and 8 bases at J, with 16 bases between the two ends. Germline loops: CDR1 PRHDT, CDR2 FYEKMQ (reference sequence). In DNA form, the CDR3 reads TGTGCCAGCAGCTTAGGGGGACAAGGAGGTCGGGGCTACACCTTC. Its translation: CASSLGGQGGRGYTF. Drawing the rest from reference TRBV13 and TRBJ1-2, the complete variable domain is AAGVIQSPRHLIKEKRETATLKCYPIPRHDTVYWYQQGPGQDPQFLISFYEKMQSDKGSIPDRFSAQQFSDYHSELNMSSLELGDSALYFCASSLGGQGGRGYTFGSGTRLTVV.

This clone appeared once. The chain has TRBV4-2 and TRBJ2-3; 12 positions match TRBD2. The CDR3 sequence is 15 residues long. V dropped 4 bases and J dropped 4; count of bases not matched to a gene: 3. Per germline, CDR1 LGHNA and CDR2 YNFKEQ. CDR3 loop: CASSPGLAGPDTQYF. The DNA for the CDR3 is TGTGCCAGCAGCCCGGGACTAGCGGGCCCAGATACGCAGTATTTT.

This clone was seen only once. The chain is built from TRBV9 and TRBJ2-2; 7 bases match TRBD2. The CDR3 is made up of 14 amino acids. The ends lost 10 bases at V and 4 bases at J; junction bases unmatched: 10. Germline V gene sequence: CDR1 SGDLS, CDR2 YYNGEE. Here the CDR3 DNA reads TGTGCCTGCTCCCGGGACTATGTCACCGGGGAGCTGTTTTTT. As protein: CACSRDYVTGELFF.

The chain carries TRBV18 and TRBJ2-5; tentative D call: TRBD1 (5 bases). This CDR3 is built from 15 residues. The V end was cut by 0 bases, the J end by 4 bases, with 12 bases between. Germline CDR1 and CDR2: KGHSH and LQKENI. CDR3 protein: CASSPPSGSTETQYF. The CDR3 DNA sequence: TGTGCCAGCTCACCACCGTCAGGGTCCACAGAGACCCAGTACTTC.

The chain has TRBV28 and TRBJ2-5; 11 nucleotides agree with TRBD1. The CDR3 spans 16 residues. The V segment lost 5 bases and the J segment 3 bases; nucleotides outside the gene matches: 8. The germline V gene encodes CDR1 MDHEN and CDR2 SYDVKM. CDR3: CASSANLGQGEETQYF. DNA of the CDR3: TGTGCCAGCAGTGCCAACCTGGGACAGGGGGAAGAGACCCAGTACTTC.

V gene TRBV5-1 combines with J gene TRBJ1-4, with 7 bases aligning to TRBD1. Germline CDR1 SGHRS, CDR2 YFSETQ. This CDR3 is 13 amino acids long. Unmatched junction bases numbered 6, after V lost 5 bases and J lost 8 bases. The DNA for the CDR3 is TGCGCCAGCAGACGGGACAGCCGGGAAAAACTGTTTTTT. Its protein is CASRRDSREKLFF.

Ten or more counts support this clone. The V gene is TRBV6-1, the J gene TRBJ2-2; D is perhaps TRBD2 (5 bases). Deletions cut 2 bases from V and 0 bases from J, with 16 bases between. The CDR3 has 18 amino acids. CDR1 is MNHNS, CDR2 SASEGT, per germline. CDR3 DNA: TGTGCCAGCAGTGAAAATTGGTTGGGGAGATCGAACACCGGGGAGCTGTTTTTT. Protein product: CASSENWLGRSNTGELFF.

The CDR3 bases are TGTGCCAGCTCACCACCAAAAGCGGGAGGAGGGTACGAGCAGTACTTC. This translates into CASSPPKAGGGYEQYF. V usage is TRBV18 and J usage is TRBJ2-7; TRBD2 matches 9 bases. J was trimmed by 4 bases and V by 0 bases; bases with no gene match: 7. CDR1 and CDR2 from the germline V gene are KGHSH and LQKENI. The CDR3 is 16 residues long.

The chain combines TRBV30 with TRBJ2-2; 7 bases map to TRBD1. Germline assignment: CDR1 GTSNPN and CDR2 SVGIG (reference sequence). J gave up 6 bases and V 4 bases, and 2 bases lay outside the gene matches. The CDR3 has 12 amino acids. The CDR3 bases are TGTGCCTGGAAGACAGGGTCCGGGGAGCTGTTTTTT. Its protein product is CAWKTGSGELFF.

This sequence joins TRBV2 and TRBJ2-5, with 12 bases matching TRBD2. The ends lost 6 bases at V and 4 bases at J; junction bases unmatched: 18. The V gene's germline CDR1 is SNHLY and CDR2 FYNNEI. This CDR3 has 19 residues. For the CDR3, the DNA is TGTGCCAGCAGGGAGGGACTAGCGGGTGGTGCGTGGGTTCTAGAGACCCAGTACTTC. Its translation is CASREGLAGGAWVLETQYF.

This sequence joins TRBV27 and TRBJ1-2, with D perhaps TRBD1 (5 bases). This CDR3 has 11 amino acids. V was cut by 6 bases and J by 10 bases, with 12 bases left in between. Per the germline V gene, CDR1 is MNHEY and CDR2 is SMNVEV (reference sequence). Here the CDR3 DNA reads TGTGCCAGCAGCTGGGGAGGGGACTACACCTTC. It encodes CASSWGGDYTF.

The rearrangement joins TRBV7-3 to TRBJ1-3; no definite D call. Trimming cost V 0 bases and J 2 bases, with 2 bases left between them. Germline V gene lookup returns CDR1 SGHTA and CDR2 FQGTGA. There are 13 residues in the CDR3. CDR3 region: CASSLTAGNTIYF. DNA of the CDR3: TGTGCCAGCAGCTTAACCGCTGGAAACACCATATATTTT. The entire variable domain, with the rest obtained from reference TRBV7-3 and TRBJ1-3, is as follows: GAGVSQTPSNKVTEKGKYVELRCDPISGHTALYWYRQSLGQGPEFLIYFQGTGAADDSGLPNDRFFAVRPEGSVSTLKIQRTERGDSAVYLCASSLTAGNTIYFGEGSWLTVV.

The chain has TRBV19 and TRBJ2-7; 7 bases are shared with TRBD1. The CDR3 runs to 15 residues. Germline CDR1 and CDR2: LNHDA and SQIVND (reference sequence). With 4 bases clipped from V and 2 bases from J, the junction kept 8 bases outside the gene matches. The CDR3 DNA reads TGTGCCAGTAGTACATCGGGACAGCGCCCCTACGAGCAGTACTTC. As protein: CASSTSGQRPYEQYF.

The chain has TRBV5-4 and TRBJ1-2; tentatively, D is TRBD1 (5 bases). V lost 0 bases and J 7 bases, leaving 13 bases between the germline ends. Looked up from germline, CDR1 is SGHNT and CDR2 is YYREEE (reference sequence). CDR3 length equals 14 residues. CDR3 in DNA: TGTGCCAGCAGCTTGGCGGCCAGGGAAACTGGCTACACCTTC. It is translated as CASSLAARETGYTF.

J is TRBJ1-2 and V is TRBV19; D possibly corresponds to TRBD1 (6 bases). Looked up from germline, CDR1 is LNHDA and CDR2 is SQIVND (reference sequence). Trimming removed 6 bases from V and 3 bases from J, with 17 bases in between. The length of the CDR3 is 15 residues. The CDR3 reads CASSSSDSLYYGYTF. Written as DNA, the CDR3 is TGTGCCAGTAGCTCTTCGGACAGCCTATACTATGGCTACACCTTC.

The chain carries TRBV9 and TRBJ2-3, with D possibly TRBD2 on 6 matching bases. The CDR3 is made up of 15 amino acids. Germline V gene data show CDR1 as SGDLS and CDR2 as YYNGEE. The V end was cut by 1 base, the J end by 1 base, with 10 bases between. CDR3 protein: CASSVREFGTDTQYF. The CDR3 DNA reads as TGTGCCAGCAGCGTACGGGAGTTCGGCACAGATACGCAGTATTTT.

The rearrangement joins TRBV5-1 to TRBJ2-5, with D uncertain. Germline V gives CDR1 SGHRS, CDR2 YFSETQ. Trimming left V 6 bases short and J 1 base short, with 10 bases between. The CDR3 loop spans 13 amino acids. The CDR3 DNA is TGCGCCAGCACCTCTCAGATCCAAGAGACCCAGTACTTC. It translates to CASTSQIQETQYF.

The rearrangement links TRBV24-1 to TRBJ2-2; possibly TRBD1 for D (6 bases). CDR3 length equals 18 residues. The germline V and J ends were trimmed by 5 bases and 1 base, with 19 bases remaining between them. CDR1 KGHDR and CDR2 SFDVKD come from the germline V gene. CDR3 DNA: TGTGCCACCAGTGTCTCAAGGGGGACACACTGGAACACCGGGGAGCTGTTTTTT. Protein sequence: CATSVSRGTHWNTGELFF.